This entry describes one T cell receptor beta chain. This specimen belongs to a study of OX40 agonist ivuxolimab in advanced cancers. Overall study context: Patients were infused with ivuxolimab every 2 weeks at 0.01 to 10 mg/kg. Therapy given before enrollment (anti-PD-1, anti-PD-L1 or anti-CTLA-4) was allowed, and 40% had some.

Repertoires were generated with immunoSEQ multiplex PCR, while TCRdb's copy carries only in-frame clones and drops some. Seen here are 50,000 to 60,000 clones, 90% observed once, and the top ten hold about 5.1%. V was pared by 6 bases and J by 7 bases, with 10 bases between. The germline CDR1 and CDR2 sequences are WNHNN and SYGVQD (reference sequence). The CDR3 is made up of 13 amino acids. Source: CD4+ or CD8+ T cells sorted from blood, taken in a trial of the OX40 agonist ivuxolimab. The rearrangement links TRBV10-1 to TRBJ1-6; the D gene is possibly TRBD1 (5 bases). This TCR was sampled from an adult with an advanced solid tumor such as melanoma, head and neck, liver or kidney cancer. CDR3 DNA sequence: TGCGCCAGCAGGGAGGGGAGGAATTCACCCCTCCACTTT. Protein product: CASREGRNSPLHF.